This T cell receptor beta chain is drawn from a study of Ad26.COV2.S vaccination and SARS-CoV-2 variants. The CDR3 extends over 14 amino acids. V dropped 6 bases and J dropped 9 bases, with 15 bases sitting between them. Germline assignment: CDR1 MDHEN and CDR2 SYDVKM. Sequenced by immunoSEQ multiplex PCR; TCRdb stores in-frame clones only, minus some. The table records some 450,000 clones, 80% to 95% of them present only once. The treatment was: roughly 18 received Ad26.COV2.S at low or high dose, single or two shots; 5 received placebo; per-sample allocation not given. Specimens were obtained on day 63 following the first vaccine or placebo injection. Vaccination used an Ad26 vector expressing Wuhan-strain SARS-CoV-2 spike.

The sequence came from a person between 18 and 60 years old who received the Ad26.COV2.S COVID-19 vaccine or a placebo. The sequenced sample was peripheral blood, obtained in a trial of Ad26.COV2.S vaccine versus placebo. The V and J genes are TRBV28 and TRBJ1-6; D not resolved. The CDR3 here is CASRYTGVGSPLHF. In DNA form, the CDR3 reads TGTGCCAGCAGATACACGGGTGTGGGTTCACCCCTCCACTTT.